The 32 T cell receptor beta chains below were found in one sample sequenced in a study of cytomegalovirus exposure and HLA in healthy donors. The PCR ran on 60 Vbeta and 13 Jbeta primers. Sequenced by immunoSEQ multiplex PCR; TCRdb stores in-frame clones only, minus some. The sample has tens of thousands of clones; approximately 68% are singletons. Specimen: PBMCs. These receptors all come from a woman younger than 45 in good health and CMV-seronegative.

This chain joins TRBV29-1 and TRBJ1-4, with 9 bases matching TRBD1. The CDR3 consists of 13 residues. V lost 4 bases and J lost 4; bases outside the gene matches: 1. CDR1 SQVTM and CDR2 ANQGSEA come from the germline V gene. The CDR3 region is CSVGTGVNEKLFF. The CDR3 nucleotides are TGCAGCGTTGGGACAGGGGTTAATGAAAAACTGTTTTTT.

The rearrangement joins TRBV6-5 to TRBJ2-2, with D uncertain. V was clipped by 0 bases and J by 6 bases, with 8 bases between them. CDR3 length: 14 residues. Germline V gene sequence: CDR1 MNHEY, CDR2 SVGAGI. CDR3 loop: CASSYSPPSGELFF. The CDR3 nucleotides read TGTGCCAGCAGTTACTCCCCTCCCTCCGGGGAGCTGTTTTTT.

The chain is built from TRBV29-1 and TRBJ2-5; D might be TRBD2 (5 bases). The CDR3 is 13 residues long. The germline V gene has CDR1 SQVTM and CDR2 ANQGSEA. V lost 0 bases and J 5 bases, leaving 10 bases between the germline ends. This chain's CDR3 is CSVEDDGVETQYF. The CDR3 DNA reads TGCAGCGTTGAAGATGACGGGGTGGAGACCCAGTACTTC.

J is TRBJ2-2 and V is TRBV7-9; 9 nucleotides line up with TRBD1. The CDR3 sequence is 16 residues long. V was clipped by 5 bases and J by 7 bases; unmatched bases: 11. Germline V gives CDR1 SEHNR, CDR2 FQNEAQ (reference sequence). The CDR3 loop reads CASSPRDRALGGELFF. DNA for the CDR3: TGTGCCAGCAGCCCCCGGGACAGGGCTCTTGGCGGGGAGCTGTTTTTT.

This rearrangement joins TRBV19 to TRBJ1-1; no definite D call. V shed 5 bases and J shed 5 bases, with 6 bases lying between them. The CDR3 extends over 11 amino acids. Per germline, CDR1 LNHDA and CDR2 SQIVND (reference sequence). CDR3 nucleotide sequence: TGTGCCAGTAGTGGCGGGACTGAAGCTTTCTTT. It is translated as CASSGGTEAFF.

The chain carries TRBV2 and TRBJ1-1; no clear D. The CDR3 runs 11 residues. In germline, CDR1 is SNHLY, CDR2 FYNNEI. V was clipped by 6 bases and J by 3 bases, with 5 bases between them. CDR3 residues: CASSYDTEAFF. The CDR3 nucleotides are TGTGCCAGCAGCTACGACACTGAAGCTTTCTTT.

This chain joins TRBV15 and TRBJ1-1; no clear D gene. From germline, CDR1 is LNHNV and CDR2 YYDKDF (reference sequence). This CDR3 spans 16 amino acids. V was trimmed by 2 bases and J by 7 bases, leaving 20 bases between them. This CDR3 reads CATSRPDMGSGFEAFF. CDR3 DNA: TGTGCCACCAGCAGACCCGACATGGGCTCTGGTTTTGAAGCTTTCTTT.

By proportion, this clone is medium-sized. J is TRBJ1-4 and V is TRBV30; no clear D. The CDR3 totals 14 residues. V gave up 3 bases and J gave up 5 bases, with 13 bases separating them. Germline lookup yields CDR1 GTSNPN and CDR2 SVGIG (reference sequence). Written as DNA, the CDR3 is TGTGCCTGGAGCCCCTCGGGGAAAAATGAAAAACTGTTTTTT. It yields the protein CAWSPSGKNEKLFF.

The chain combines TRBV15 with TRBJ1-2, with a weak D call TRBD1 (5 bases). The CDR3 is 16 amino acids. V lost 5 bases and J lost 3, with 19 bases in between. The germline V gene encodes CDR1 LNHNV and CDR2 YYDKDF (reference sequence). The chain's CDR3 is CATSLKRSGTYYGYTF. DNA of the CDR3: TGTGCCACCAGCTTAAAAAGAAGCGGGACCTACTATGGCTACACCTTC.

This clone was seen only once. The chain's CDR3 is CAWRHPTANEKLFF. The CDR3 region has the DNA TGTGCCTGGAGACACCCGACAGCTAATGAAAAACTGTTTTTT. The V gene is TRBV30, the J gene TRBJ1-4; possible D gene TRBD1, 5 bases. This CDR3 has 14 residues. CDR1 is GTSNPN, CDR2 SVGIG, per germline (reference sequence). V was cut by 3 bases and J by 3 bases, with 11 bases left in between.

The table lists this clone with a few counts. The V call is TRBV5-4, the J call TRBJ1-4; 10 bases are a match to TRBD1. This CDR3 is 15 amino acids long. In germline, CDR1 is SGHNT, CDR2 YYREEE (reference sequence). V trimming: 1 base; J trimming: 10 bases; junction bases outside the gene matches: 7. CDR3 bases: TGTGCCAGCAGCTTGTTGGGGACAGGGGTCAGAAAACTGTTTTTT. This gives the protein CASSLLGTGVRKLFF. The full variable domain, completed using reference TRBV5-4 and TRBJ1-4, is ETGVTQSPTHLIKTRGQQVTLRCSSQSGHNTVSWYQQALGQGPQFIFQYYREEENGRGNFPPRFSGLQFPNYSSELNVNALELDDSALYLCASSLLGTGVRKLFFGSGTQLSVL.

V gene TRBV7-8 combines with J gene TRBJ1-2; the D gene is possibly TRBD1 (6 bases). V gave up 7 bases and J gave up 0 bases, with 15 bases separating them. Germline V lookup: CDR1 SGHVS, CDR2 FQNEAQ. This CDR3 is 15 amino acids long. The CDR3 DNA reads TGTGCCAGCACGCCTGGGGGCGCAGCTAACTATGGCTACACCTTC. It specifies CASTPGGAANYGYTF.

The chain is built from TRBV7-2 and TRBJ1-2, with no clear D. Trimming stripped 3 bases from V and 13 bases from J, with 12 bases between. From germline, CDR1 is SGHTA and CDR2 FQGNSA. The CDR3 length is 11 residues. In nucleotides, the CDR3 is TGTGCCAGCAGCTTCGAGGGCCCAGGCACCTTC. Translation gives CASSFEGPGTF.

The rearrangement uses TRBV11-3 and TRBJ2-2, with 10 bases identical to TRBD1. The CDR3 is 19 residues long. Germline V gives CDR1 SGHNT, CDR2 YENEEA. Trimming took 4 bases from V and 2 from J; bases not matched to a gene: 13. CDR3: CASSSARDRGFVNTGELFF. DNA of the CDR3: TGTGCCAGCAGCTCTGCTCGGGACAGGGGCTTCGTTAACACCGGGGAGCTGTTTTTT.

The chain couples TRBV6-1 to TRBJ1-1; D not certain. The ends were cut back, 3 bases at V and 6 bases at J, with 26 bases in the middle. This CDR3 has 18 amino acids. Germline assignment: CDR1 MNHNS and CDR2 SASEGT. The CDR3 DNA is TGTGCCAGCAGTGATTTACGATCCCGAGGCCACTTGTACGCTGAAGCTTTCTTT. Protein product: CASSDLRSRGHLYAEAFF.

The rearrangement uses TRBV7-9 and TRBJ2-7; a possible D gene is TRBD2 (5 bases). CDR1 SEHNR and CDR2 FQNEAQ come from the germline V gene (reference sequence). V lost 4 bases, J lost 4 bases, and 14 bases lay in between. The CDR3 totals 14 residues. CDR3 DNA: TGTGCCAGCAGCTCGCCACAAAGGACTTACGAGCAGTACTTC. Translated, it gives CASSSPQRTYEQYF.

J is TRBJ2-3 and V is TRBV7-9; 8 bases are shared with TRBD2. Germline CDR1 is SEHNR and CDR2 is FQNEAQ (reference sequence). CDR3 length: 15 residues. V was pared by 10 bases and J by 2 bases, with 11 bases of the junction left unmatched. CDR3: CATQTRGGITDTQYF. The CDR3 DNA reads as TGTGCCACTCAGACCCGGGGGGGGATCACAGATACGCAGTATTTT.

V usage is TRBV30 and J usage is TRBJ2-2, with D perhaps matching TRBD2 (5 bases). Trimming took 7 bases from V and 2 from J, leaving 14 bases between them. Germline V gives CDR1 GTSNPN, CDR2 SVGIG (reference sequence). The CDR3 has 14 residues. CDR3 sequence (DNA): TGTGCCTATGGAGGCAGCTCCAACACCGGGGAGCTGTTTTTT. This sequence encodes CAYGGSSNTGELFF.

V and J are TRBV5-6 and TRBJ1-5; 8 bases are shared with TRBD1. Germline CDR1 and CDR2: SGHDT and YYEEEE. V dropped 3 bases and J dropped 4; count of bases not matched to a gene: 9. This CDR3 has 16 amino acids. The CDR3 nucleotides read TGTGCCAGCAGCTCAAACGACAGGGGTTGGAATCAGCCCCAGCATTTT. Its protein product is CASSSNDRGWNQPQHF. The full variable domain, its missing parts supplied by reference TRBV5-6 and TRBJ1-5, is DAGVTQSPTHLIKTRGQQVTLRCSPKSGHDTVSWYQQALGQGPQFIFQYYEEEERQRGNFPDRFSGHQFPNYSSELNVNALLLGDSALYLCASSSNDRGWNQPQHFGDGTRLSIL.

This rearrangement joins TRBV20-1 to TRBJ2-3; no firm D call. Germline lookup yields CDR1 DFQATT and CDR2 SNEGSKA (reference sequence). V lost 6 bases to trimming and J lost 2 bases, with 3 bases between them. This CDR3 region has 10 residues. The CDR3 coding sequence is TGCAGTGCCTACACAGATACGCAGTATTTT. Residues: CSAYTDTQYF.

The sample holds a few counts of this clone. V and J are TRBV13 and TRBJ2-7, with D possibly matching TRBD2 (6 bases). Germline loops: CDR1 PRHDT, CDR2 FYEKMQ (reference sequence). V shed 5 bases and J shed 3 bases, with 14 bases lying between them. The CDR3 contains 14 residues. CDR3: CASSLRIGSYEQYF. The CDR3 DNA reads as TGTGCCAGCAGCCTTAGGATCGGGAGCTACGAGCAGTACTTC.

The chain is built from TRBV7-3 and TRBJ2-1, with 7 positions matching TRBD1. The germline V gene encodes CDR1 SGHTA and CDR2 FQGTGA. Trimming removed 5 bases from V and 10 bases from J; junction bases left unmatched: 11. CDR3 size: 14 residues. DNA for the CDR3: TGTGCCAGCAGCCAGGGACAGTCTTTCGGAGAGCAGTTCTTC. Amino acid sequence: CASSQGQSFGEQFF.

The sample holds one count of this clone. J is TRBJ2-5 and V is TRBV7-3; D ambiguous. The CDR3 is 15 amino acids. V was clipped by 2 bases and J by 5 bases, with 15 bases between them. Per germline, CDR1 SGHTA and CDR2 FQGTGA. This chain's CDR3 is CASSLGIPGMETQYF. The CDR3 region has the DNA TGTGCCAGCAGCTTAGGTATCCCTGGCATGGAGACCCAGTACTTC.

The chain recombines TRBV2 with TRBJ2-5; a possible D gene is TRBD2 (5 bases). The CDR3 contains 14 residues. V was cut by 4 bases and J by 7 bases, with 16 bases left in between. The V gene's germline CDR1 is SNHLY and CDR2 FYNNEI. The CDR3 bases are TGTGCCAGCAGTGGACGACTAATTCTGGCGACCCAGTACTTC. Its protein is CASSGRLILATQYF.

V usage is TRBV6-4 and J usage is TRBJ2-3; TRBD2 matches at 9 bases. Per germline, CDR1 MRHNA and CDR2 SNTAGT. The CDR3 length is 16 residues. Trimming at V came to 4 bases and at J to 5 bases, leaving 10 bases not matched to a gene. The CDR3 DNA reads TGTGCCAGCAGTGTCAACGGCGGGGGGGCCGAAGATACGCAGTATTTT. This sequence encodes CASSVNGGGAEDTQYF.

The chain carries TRBV5-4 and TRBJ1-3; D not certain. CDR1 SGHNT and CDR2 YYREEE come from the germline V gene (reference sequence). Trimming removed 3 bases at V and 4 bases at J, with 11 bases between. This CDR3 contains 14 residues. The CDR3 nucleotides are TGTGCCAGCAGCTCGCCAGAGGAAGGAAACACCATATATTTT. As protein: CASSSPEEGNTIYF. Looking up the rest from reference TRBV5-4 and TRBJ1-3 gives the full variable domain: ETGVTQSPTHLIKTRGQQVTLRCSSQSGHNTVSWYQQALGQGPQFIFQYYREEENGRGNFPPRFSGLQFPNYSSELNVNALELDDSALYLCASSSPEEGNTIYFGEGSWLTVV.

On this clone: A junction end diverges from the germline sequence, so it may reflect a read error. This chain links TRBV2 with TRBJ1-3; 8 bases agree with TRBD1. This CDR3 is built from 14 residues. From germline, CDR1 is SNHLY and CDR2 FYNNEI. The CDR3 loop reads CANSEGTGGNTIYF. The CDR3 DNA sequence: TGTGCCAACAGTGAAGGGACAGGTGGAAACACCATATATTTT.

The rearrangement joins TRBV11-2 to TRBJ1-5; D is unresolved. Germline V CDR1 and CDR2: SGHAT, FQNNGV. The CDR3 contains 15 residues. The ends were cut back, 5 bases at V and 0 bases at J, with 11 bases in the middle. The CDR3 spells CASSRDIDSNQPQHF. The CDR3 nucleotides are TGTGCCAGCAGCCGAGACATCGATAGCAATCAGCCCCAGCATTTT.

The rearrangement joins TRBV27 to TRBJ2-7, with D possibly being TRBD2 (5 bases). The V end lost 8 bases, the J end lost 7 bases, and 21 bases lay between the germline ends. Germline V gene sequence: CDR1 MNHEY, CDR2 SMNVEV (reference sequence). The CDR3 totals 14 residues. The CDR3 spells CASGVGDSSGEQYF. DNA for the CDR3: TGTGCCAGCGGGGTGGGAGACTCTTCGGGTGAGCAGTACTTC.

V and J are TRBV5-1 and TRBJ1-4; possible D gene TRBD1, 6 bases. This CDR3 is 13 amino acids long. The germline V gene has CDR1 SGHRS and CDR2 YFSETQ. V lost 4 bases and J 5 bases, leaving 9 bases between the germline ends. The CDR3 DNA is TGCGCCAGCAGCGGGCAGGGGAATGAAAAACTGTTTTTT. This sequence encodes CASSGQGNEKLFF.

This clone was seen only once. Lacking the conserved final phenylalanine or tryptophan, this CDR3 likely reflects a read error. The V gene is TRBV5-1, the J gene TRBJ1-3, with 8 bases fitting TRBD1. The CDR3 has 16 amino acids. V lost 4 bases to trimming and J lost 2 bases; unmatched junction nucleotides: 8. The germline V gene encodes CDR1 SGHRS and CDR2 YFSETQ. CDR3 residues: CASSTTVTGAGNTIYV. The CDR3 DNA is TGCGCCAGCAGCACAACCGTGACAGGGGCTGGAAACACCATATATGTT.

This chain joins TRBV28 and TRBJ2-1, with a weak D call TRBD2 (6 bases). The V end was cut by 5 bases, the J end by 5 bases, with 13 bases between. Germline-derived CDR1 and CDR2 are MDHEN and SYDVKM. The CDR3 is 14 amino acids. The CDR3 DNA reads TGTGCCAGCAGTATACTTAGCGGAAACAATGAGCAGTTCTTC. This encodes CASSILSGNNEQFF.